This T cell receptor beta chain was captured by sequencing in a study of blood T cell repertoires in COVID-19. Overall study context: Specimens from acute and convalescent COVID-19 originated in the United States, Italy and Spain. PBMCs, B-cell-depleted T cells, or T cells were the source of the cDNA or gDNA that made up the material.

The CDR3 covers 12 residues. With 9 bases removed from V and 8 bases from J, the gap between germline ends came to 16 bases. Germline-derived CDR1 and CDR2 are MNHEY and SVGAGI. In the original workflow: Amplification of reference gene primers was used by the study to estimate nucleated cell counts. Some clones are missing from TCRdb's copy, which holds only in-frame ones; the method was immunoSEQ multiplex PCR. That table gives V, J and clone size, and the DNA gave D and trimming. The sample includes over 250,000 clones, over 75% seen only once; the top ten take about an eighth. This sequence originates from a human donor in a cohort sampled during active COVID-19. This chain joins TRBV6-5 and TRBJ1-2; D not resolved. Sequenced sample: peripheral blood. This CDR3 is CARPTRGTGYTF. The CDR3 coding sequence is TGTGCCAGACCGACACGGGGTACCGGCTACACCTTC.